These 14 T cell receptor beta chains were all obtained from the same sample, sequenced in a study of blood T cell repertoires in COVID-19. Assay: immunoSEQ multiplex PCR; the TCRdb copy retains only in-frame clones and omits some. This table has 50,000 to 65,000 clones, more than 80% appearing once. Specimen: peripheral blood. These TCRs come from an older woman with acute or convalescent COVID-19.

The V gene is TRBV7-8, the J gene TRBJ2-5; 8 bases fit TRBD2. Germline V gene sequence: CDR1 SGHVS, CDR2 FQNEAQ. CDR3 length equals 16 residues. The J segment lost 7 bases and the V segment lost 2 bases, leaving 12 bases of the junction unmatched. The CDR3 DNA reads TGTGCCAGCAGCTTAACGAATAGCGGGACCTCTGGGACCCAGTACTTC. Translation gives CASSLTNSGTSGTQYF. Using reference TRBV7-8 and TRBJ2-5 for the parts outside the CDR3, the full variable domain is GAGVSQSPRYKVAKRGQDVALRCDPISGHVSLFWYQQALGQGPEFLTYFQNEAQLDKSGLPSDRFFAERPEGSVSTLKIQRTQQEDSAVYLCASSLTNSGTSGTQYFGPGTRLLVL.

The V gene is TRBV7-2, the J gene TRBJ1-6, with TRBD1 as a possible D gene (6 bases). Trimming removed 4 bases from V and 10 bases from J, with 17 bases in between. The CDR3 has 15 amino acids. Germline lookup yields CDR1 SGHTA and CDR2 FQGNSA. CDR3 in DNA: TGTGCCAGCAGCTCAGATCGGCAGGGGATCTCACCCCTCCACTTT. Protein product: CASSSDRQGISPLHF.

The chain links TRBV7-9 to TRBJ2-5, with D possibly being TRBD1 (5 bases). Germline CDR1 SEHNR, CDR2 FQNEAQ (reference sequence). The V gene lost 5 bases and the J gene lost 3 bases, with 16 bases spanning the gap. CDR3 length equals 15 residues. CDR3 residues: CASSHSLRGKETQYF. The CDR3 coding sequence is TGTGCCAGCAGCCATTCGCTAAGGGGAAAAGAGACCCAGTACTTC.

This chain connects TRBV30 to TRBJ1-5; 9 nucleotides line up with TRBD1. Germline-derived CDR1 and CDR2 are GTSNPN and SVGIG (reference sequence). The CDR3 loop spans 14 amino acids. V lost 4 bases, J lost 4 bases, and 5 bases stayed unmatched. The CDR3 nucleotides are TGTGCCTGGAAAACCGGGACAGGGAATCAGCCCCAGCATTTT. This sequence encodes CAWKTGTGNQPQHF.

This chain uses TRBV3-1 (or the pseudogene TRBV3-2) with TRBJ1-5; D is perhaps TRBD1 (5 bases). V was shortened by 0 bases and J by 7 bases, with 13 bases between the two germline ends. The germline V gene encodes CDR1 LGHDT and CDR2 YNNKEL (reference sequence). CDR3 length: 15 residues. The CDR3 DNA is TGTGCCAGCAGCCAAGATGTCAGGGCAGGCCAGCCCCAGCATTTT. This sequence encodes CASSQDVRAGQPQHF.

This clone has a handful of counts. In nucleotides, the CDR3 is TGTGCCAGCAGTGAAGAGGGGCTAGCGGGAAACGAGCAGTACTTC. Translating gives CASSEEGLAGNEQYF. This sequence joins TRBV2 and TRBJ2-7, with TRBD2 matching over 9 bases. The CDR3 is 15 residues long. Looked up from germline, CDR1 is SNHLY and CDR2 is FYNNEI. The V and J ends lost 1 base and 5 bases, in that order; junction bases with no gene match: 6.

The chain links TRBV6-2 or TRBV6-3 to TRBJ2-5, with D perhaps TRBD1 (5 bases). The V and J ends lost 6 bases and 7 bases respectively, with 15 bases between them. Germline CDR1 MNHEY, CDR2 SVGEGT. The CDR3 totals 13 residues. The CDR3 coding sequence is TGTGCCAGCAGCCTGGACCGTAGGGGGACCCAGTACTTC. Its translation: CASSLDRRGTQYF.

The V gene is TRBV29-1, the J gene TRBJ2-5; TRBD2 might be the D (6 bases). V was cut by 3 bases and J by 5 bases, with 16 bases left in between. The CDR3 length is 14 residues. From germline, CDR1 is SQVTM and CDR2 ANQGSEA. The CDR3 nucleotides read TGCAGCGTTGACGGTACGGGACTCAGGGAGACCCAGTACTTC. Its protein product is CSVDGTGLRETQYF.

This sequence joins TRBV5-1 and TRBJ1-2; maybe TRBD1 (6 bases). This CDR3 comprises 13 residues. V was clipped by 0 bases and J by 7 bases, with 10 bases between them. Germline V gives CDR1 SGHRS, CDR2 YFSETQ. This CDR3 reads CASSLEQGGGYTF. The CDR3 DNA is TGCGCCAGCAGCTTGGAACAGGGTGGTGGCTACACCTTC.

The J gene is TRBJ1-1, the V gene TRBV5-1, with D possibly being TRBD1 (5 bases). Deletions cut 4 bases from V and 1 base from J, with 14 bases between. Germline CDR1 is SGHRS and CDR2 is YFSETQ. The CDR3 extends over 15 amino acids. CDR3 residues: CASSTGGMGNTEAFF. The CDR3 coding sequence is TGCGCCAGCAGCACGGGGGGTATGGGGAACACTGAAGCTTTCTTT.

This clone was observed a single time. At one end, the junction sequence differs from germline, possibly due to a read error. This rearrangement joins TRBV7-7 to TRBJ2-7; possible D gene TRBD2, 5 bases. This CDR3 is 14 amino acids long. Germline V CDR1 and CDR2: SSHAT, FNYEAQ (reference sequence). The chain's CDR3 is CASSPLVGSYEQYF. The CDR3, as DNA: TGTGCTAGCAGCCCACTAGTGGGCTCCTACGAGCAGTACTTC.

V usage is TRBV6-5 and J usage is TRBJ1-3, with D possibly being TRBD1 (5 bases). This CDR3 is built from 15 residues. CDR1 MNHEY and CDR2 SVGAGI come from the germline V gene. Between the trimmed V and J ends, which lost 0 bases and 7 bases, there was a span of 13 bases. The CDR3 nucleotides read TGTGCCAGCAGTTACTCCTTTAGGGGAACGAACACCATATATTTT. It codes for CASSYSFRGTNTIYF.

The V call is TRBV21-1, the J call TRBJ2-5; the D call of TRBD1 is as the table states it, not checked on the DNA. TRBV21-1 is labeled a pseudogene. This CDR3 comprises 19 residues. The CDR3 DNA is TGTGCCAGCAGCCCCGGGACAGTTCGATGTGGCGAAGTCGAAGAGACCCAGTACTTC. Encoded protein: CASSPGTVRCGEVEETQYF.

The chain uses TRBV6-6 and TRBJ1-3; TRBD1 is a possible D gene (5 bases). V was clipped by 6 bases and J by 0 bases, with 15 bases between them. Germline V CDR1 and CDR2: MNHNY, SVGAGI (reference sequence). The CDR3 totals 16 residues. CDR3 nucleotides: TGTGCCAGCAGCCCAGTGAACAGGTTCTCTGGAAACACCATATATTTT. Its protein product is CASSPVNRFSGNTIYF.